The T cell receptor (beta chain) described here comes from a study of shared clonotypes between healthy human individuals. A note on this clone: As yet, its antigen is unknown.

CDR3 length: 15 amino acids. The ends were cut back, 6 bases at V and 7 bases at J, with 16 bases in the middle. CDR1 and CDR2 (germline): MNHEY, SVGAGI. Overall study findings and caveats: What naive subsets generally showed was a larger estimated richness than memory subsets showed. Of the naive CD4 clonotypes, around 4.8% were shared across a handful of donors.

For each subset, genomic DNA was distributed in equal portions over several immunoSEQ plates. As handled by the study authors: Because ImmunoSEQ provided only junction sequences with no quality scores, the filtering differed. Sequencing used immunoSEQ multiplex PCR; TCRdb keeps in-frame clones, though not all of them. The DNA gave D and trimming, while V, J and clone size come from that table. The table lists 2 million to 2.5 million clones, about 94% of them singletons. This sequence originates from a man aged 18 to 30 in good health. The chain has TRBV6-5 and TRBJ1-6, with D possibly being TRBD1 (6 bases). The sequencing input was naive CD4+ T cells sorted from blood. Documented subset: CD45RA+ positively selected. CDR3 region: CASRSGQHTNSPLHF. DNA of the CDR3: TGTGCCAGCAGATCAGGACAGCATACAAATTCACCCCTCCACTTT.